These 24 T cell receptor beta chains share one sample of origin, sequenced in a study of neurological immune-mediated disorders. Time point in this sample: longitudinal time-point 2. From the 5' RACE reads, TCRdb called clonotypes with MiXCR, one entry per CDR3 protein. Found here are about 49,000 distinct CDR3 sequences, around 13% of them singletons; the top ten hold 4.5%. Input material: PBMCs. The receptors derive from a male donor with HTLV-1-associated myelopathy (HAM/TSP).

This clonotype has ten or more counts. This sequence joins TRBV20-1 and TRBJ1-5, with D perhaps matching TRBD1 (5 bases). This CDR3 has 13 amino acids. Germline values: CDR1 DFQATT, CDR2 SNEGSKA (reference sequence). Trimming took off 6 bases at V and 3 bases at J, with 12 bases between the two ends. CDR3 DNA sequence: TGCAGTGCCGTTGACAGCTTCAATCAGCCCCAGCATTTT. Translation: CSAVDSFNQPQHF.

In its sample, this clonotype was seen many times. The V call is TRBV5-1, the J call TRBJ2-2; tentatively, D is TRBD2 (5 bases). CDR3 size: 15 residues. Trimming took off 4 bases at V and 5 bases at J, with 15 bases between the two ends. Per the germline V gene, CDR1 is SGHRS and CDR2 is YFSETQ. Here the CDR3 DNA reads TGCGCCAGCAGCGTCCAAGACCCGGGGACCGGGGAGCTGTTTTTT. Translation: CASSVQDPGTGELFF.

This clonotype was counted many times. The chain recombines TRBV5-1 with TRBJ1-1; 7 bases are a match to TRBD1. Germline values: CDR1 SGHRS, CDR2 YFSETQ. Germline trimming cut 0 bases from V and 5 bases from J; bases unmatched to any gene: 4. CDR3 length: 14 amino acids. The CDR3, as DNA: TGCGCCAGCAGCTTGGGAGGGGGCGCAACTGAAGCTTTCTTT. Amino acids: CASSLGGGATEAFF.

This clonotype was picked up many times. The chain carries TRBV5-1 and TRBJ1-1; D possibly corresponds to TRBD1 (6 bases). Trimming removed 0 bases from V and 1 base from J, with 10 bases in between. From germline, CDR1 is SGHRS and CDR2 YFSETQ. This CDR3 is 15 amino acids long. The CDR3 DNA follows: TGCGCCAGCAGCTTGGACGGGGGGCCGAACACTGAAGCTTTCTTT. Its protein product is CASSLDGGPNTEAFF.

This clonotype was found many times. The chain is built from TRBV20-1 and TRBJ1-5; D remains unclear. CDR1 and CDR2 (germline): DFQATT, SNEGSKA (reference sequence). This CDR3 is built from 14 residues. V lost 7 bases and J 2 bases, leaving 15 bases between the germline ends. The chain's CDR3 is CSGRFGGGNQPQHF. The CDR3 DNA reads as TGCAGTGGTAGGTTCGGTGGGGGCAATCAGCCCCAGCATTTT.

As for this clonotype: A much larger clone differs from this one at a single base, so this may be a read error. The conserved closing phenylalanine or tryptophan is absent in this CDR3, likely reflecting a read error. The CDR3 protein is CASSLVGWSAGTENYEQYL. In nucleotides, the CDR3 is TGTGCCAGCAGCTTAGTGGGTTGGTCCGCCGGGACAGAGAATTACGAGCAGTACCTC. The rearrangement joins TRBV7-2 to TRBJ2-7, with 7 positions matching TRBD1. V lost 1 base to trimming and J lost 4 bases; unmatched junction nucleotides: 19. The germline gives CDR1 SGHTA, CDR2 FQGNSA. This CDR3 is 19 amino acids long.

A single count supports this clonotype. The chain's CDR3 is CASSFGSQGSNYGYTF. CDR3 coding DNA: TGCGCCAGCAGCTTTGGGTCGCAGGGATCAAACTATGGCTACACCTTC. This rearrangement joins TRBV5-1 to TRBJ1-2, with D possibly matching TRBD1 (5 bases). This CDR3 has 16 amino acids. The germline CDR1 and CDR2 sequences are SGHRS and YFSETQ. Trimming pared 2 bases from V and 2 bases from J, leaving 16 bases between.

This clonotype was detected ten times or more. V and J are TRBV12-5 and TRBJ1-2, with 9 bases that match TRBD1. Germline trimming cut 6 bases from V and 10 bases from J; bases unmatched to any gene: 9. The CDR3 length is 13 residues. The germline V gene has CDR1 LGHNT and CDR2 FRNRAP. CDR3 sequence reads: CASGSDRGTPYTF. CDR3 nucleotide sequence: TGTGCTAGTGGATCGGACAGGGGAACCCCCTACACCTTC.

In its sample, this clonotype was seen many times. This may be a read error: a much more frequent sequence differs by one nucleotide. The rearrangement uses TRBV11-2 and TRBJ2-7; D tentatively reads TRBD1 or TRBD2 (6 bases each). Trimming took 5 bases from V and 8 from J, leaving 10 bases between them. CDR3 size: 11 residues. Germline CDR1 reads SGHAT; CDR2 reads FQNNGV. CDR3 nucleotide sequence: TGTGCCAGCAGCCGGGGGCTCAAGCAGTACTTC. It codes for CASSRGLKQYF. Drawing the rest from reference TRBV11-2 and TRBJ2-7, the complete variable domain is EAGVAQSPRYKIIEKRQSVAFWCNPISGHATLYWYQQILGQGPKLLIQFQNNGVVDDSQLPKDRFSAERLKGVDSTLKIQPAKLEDSAVYLCASSRGLKQYFGPGTRLTVT.

This clonotype was seen at least ten times. Here the CDR3 reads CSARENQGALSQPQHF. Here the CDR3 DNA reads TGCAGTGCTAGAGAAAATCAGGGGGCGCTGAGTCAGCCCCAGCATTTT. This chain connects TRBV20-1 to TRBJ1-5, with 8 bases matching TRBD1. Germline values: CDR1 DFQATT, CDR2 SNEGSKA (reference sequence). CDR3 size: 16 residues. Trimming removed 0 bases from V and 6 bases from J; junction bases left unmatched: 10.

This clonotype was counted at least ten times. V is TRBV29-1 and J is TRBJ1-1; D gene unclear. The V gene lost 4 bases and the J gene lost 1 base, with 10 bases spanning the gap. Germline V gives CDR1 SQVTM, CDR2 ANQGSEA. The CDR3 covers 13 residues. As DNA, the CDR3 is TGCAGCGTTGCTCTTTCCAGGAACACTGAAGCTTTCTTT. This translates into CSVALSRNTEAFF.

At least ten counts were recorded for this clonotype. J is TRBJ2-3 and V is TRBV7-2; tentatively, D is TRBD1 or TRBD2 (6 bases each). Trimming left V 2 bases short and J 1 base short, with 13 bases between. Germline loops: CDR1 SGHTA, CDR2 FQGNSA. This CDR3 spans 16 amino acids. The CDR3 sequence: CASSLSWGAGTDTQYF. As DNA, the CDR3 is TGTGCCAGCAGCTTAAGTTGGGGGGCGGGCACAGATACGCAGTATTTT.

This clonotype was observed many times. This chain uses TRBV18 with TRBJ1-5; tentative D call: TRBD1 (5 bases). There are 13 residues in the CDR3. CDR1 and CDR2 (germline): KGHSH, LQKENI. Between the trimmed V and J ends, which lost 5 bases and 6 bases, there was a span of 11 bases. This CDR3 reads CASSDGGGQPQHF. In nucleotides, the CDR3 is TGTGCCAGCTCAGACGGGGGGGGTCAGCCCCAGCATTTT.

This clonotype has at least ten counts. This chain links TRBV20-1 with TRBJ2-7; D is undetermined. Trimming took 8 bases from V and 5 from J, leaving 19 bases between them. The CDR3 spans 13 residues. Per germline, CDR1 DFQATT and CDR2 SNEGSKA (reference sequence). CDR3 coding DNA: TGCAGTTCCTTCCGAGGCTTGTGGGACGAGCAGTACTTC. It specifies CSSFRGLWDEQYF.

V usage is TRBV20-1 and J usage is TRBJ2-3, with D possibly matching TRBD1 (5 bases). The germline V and J ends were trimmed by 4 bases and 0 bases, with 11 bases remaining between them. Germline V gene sequence: CDR1 DFQATT, CDR2 SNEGSKA (reference sequence). This CDR3 spans 14 amino acids. The DNA of the CDR3 is TGCAGTGCTACCACAGGTTCTAGCACAGATACGCAGTATTTT. Translating gives CSATTGSSTDTQYF.

This clonotype was found many times. This chain joins TRBV3-1 and TRBJ1-4; weak D call: TRBD1 (5 bases). CDR1 is LGHDT and CDR2 is YNNKEL in the germline V gene (reference sequence). Trimming removed 7 bases from V and 8 bases from J, with 23 bases in between. The CDR3 is 16 amino acids. CDR3 nucleotides: TGTGCCAGCAAACCCCTCCTGGGGCAGGGTGAGGAAAAACTGTTTTTT. Protein product: CASKPLLGQGEEKLFF.

Many counts were recorded for this clonotype. V and J are TRBV12-3 or TRBV12-4 and TRBJ1-6, with 7 bases matching TRBD1. V gave up 5 bases and J gave up 5 bases; unmatched junction bases: 6. The CDR3 is 15 amino acids. The CDR3 DNA reads TGTGCCAGCAGTCCTATGACAGGGAATAATTCACCCCTCCACTTT. Translation: CASSPMTGNNSPLHF.

This clonotype appeared many times. The chain combines TRBV2 with TRBJ2-5; 8 bases fit TRBD1. V trimming: 8 bases; J trimming: 4 bases; junction bases outside the gene matches: 6. This CDR3 comprises 13 residues. CDR1 and CDR2 (germline): SNHLY, FYNNEI. CDR3 DNA sequence: TGTGCCAGCGATCGAGGACAGGGAGAGACCCAGTACTTC. Its protein is CASDRGQGETQYF. Combining the CDR3 with reference TRBV2 and TRBJ2-5 gives the whole variable domain EPEVTQTPSHQVTQMGQEVILRCVPISNHLYFYWYRQILGQKVEFLVSFYNNEISEKSEIFDDQFSVERPDGSNFTLKIRSTKLEDSAMYFCASDRGQGETQYFGPGTRLLVL.

This clonotype was observed a few times. The CDR3 region is CASSPGSLSYEQYF. The CDR3 DNA is TGTGCCAGCAGTCCCGGGTCCCTTTCCTACGAGCAGTACTTC. V and J are TRBV25-1 and TRBJ2-7, with no clear D. The CDR3 has 14 amino acids. Trimming left V 5 bases short and J 1 base short, with 12 bases between. Germline CDR1 and CDR2: MGHDK and SYGVNS.

This clonotype has a count of ten or more. The V and J genes are TRBV5-1 and TRBJ2-3; D not certain. Deletions cut 2 bases from V and 1 base from J, with 5 bases between. The germline CDR1 and CDR2 sequences are SGHRS and YFSETQ. CDR3 size: 13 residues. CDR3 protein: CASSFGGTDTQYF. As DNA, the CDR3 is TGCGCCAGCAGCTTTGGGGGCACAGATACGCAGTATTTT.

In regard to this clonotype: One base away lies a much larger clone, so this may be a sequencing read error. J is TRBJ2-2 and V is TRBV20-1; 9 bases are shared with TRBD1. CDR1 is DFQATT and CDR2 is SNEGSKA in the germline V gene (reference sequence). Losses at the gene ends were 3 bases for V and 8 bases for J; bases not matched to a gene: 7. The length of the CDR3 is 14 residues. The CDR3 reads CSARKQGASGELFF. For the CDR3, the DNA is TGCAGTGCTAGGAAACAGGGGGCGTCTGGGGAGCTGTTTTTT.

This clonotype was counted many times. The chain links TRBV5-1 to TRBJ1-1, with unresolved D. The CDR3 is 15 amino acids. Per germline, CDR1 SGHRS and CDR2 YFSETQ. The V gene lost 0 bases and the J gene lost 5 bases, with 14 bases spanning the gap. CDR3 DNA sequence: TGCGCCAGCAGCTTGGTCCGGGTCGAAGGGACTGAAGCTTTCTTT. It is translated as CASSLVRVEGTEAFF.

The table lists this clonotype with many counts. This chain connects TRBV20-1 to TRBJ2-5, with D possibly being TRBD2 (7 bases). The ends were cut back, 1 base at V and 4 bases at J, with 13 bases in the middle. Per the germline V gene, CDR1 is DFQATT and CDR2 is SNEGSKA (reference sequence). This CDR3 contains 14 residues. In DNA form, the CDR3 reads TGCAGTGCTAGAGCAAGGGGGGGCGTAGAGACCCAGTACTTC. The encoded protein is CSARARGGVETQYF.

This clonotype has at least ten counts. The V gene is TRBV20-1, the J gene TRBJ1-1; 7 bases fit TRBD1. Germline-derived CDR1 and CDR2 are DFQATT and SNEGSKA (reference sequence). CDR3 length equals 13 residues. Unmatched junction bases numbered 7, after V lost 6 bases and J lost 3 bases. The CDR3 loop reads CSAYRGGDTEAFF. CDR3 nucleotides: TGCAGTGCGTACAGGGGAGGGGACACTGAAGCTTTCTTT.